The entry below gives a single T cell receptor (beta chain) sequence along with its context. The data belong to a study of blood T cell repertoires in COVID-19. Study context: Collection of acute and convalescent COVID-19 samples took place in the United States, Italy and Spain. Sources were T cells, B-cell-depleted T cells, or PBMCs; the material itself was cDNA or gDNA.

The V end lost 3 bases, the J end lost 3 bases, and 6 bases lay between the germline ends. Looked up from germline, CDR1 is SGHNT and CDR2 is YENEEA. CDR3 length equals 12 residues. A Seattle source enrolled patients during active infection and followed them longitudinally. Authors' processing steps: Amplifying reference gene primers gave estimates of nucleated cell counts. Profiled with immunoSEQ multiplex PCR; TCRdb holds only in-frame clones, not every one. V and J calls and clone size are those listed in that table; D and trimming were worked out from the DNA. The sample carries 150,000 to 170,000 clones, approximately 85% recorded once.

The TCR comes from a man in his sixties with COVID-19, enrolled during active disease. The sample consisted of peripheral blood. V usage is TRBV11-3 and J usage is TRBJ2-7; possible D gene TRBD1, 5 bases. The CDR3 loop is CASSFDSYEQYF. CDR3 bases: TGTGCCAGCAGCTTCGACAGCTACGAGCAGTACTTC.